This TCR beta chain is from a study of blood T cell repertoires in COVID-19. The wider study: The study drew acute and convalescent COVID-19 samples from the United States, Italy and Spain.

The CDR3 is 12 residues long. Trimming took off 9 bases at V and 1 base at J, with 10 bases between the two ends. The germline gives CDR1 MDHEN, CDR2 SYDVKM. TCRdb's copy holds only in-frame clones and misses some; the assay was immunoSEQ multiplex PCR. The data show a few hundred thousand clones, 85% seen once. What was sequenced was peripheral blood. This clonotype was obtained from a woman younger than 35 with acute or convalescent COVID-19. V usage is TRBV28 and J usage is TRBJ2-7, with D unclear. In DNA, the CDR3 is TGTGCCAGTACCGACTGGTCCTACGAGCAGTACTTC. It codes for CASTDWSYEQYF.